This T cell receptor (beta chain) appears in the sequencing data of a study of OX40 agonist ivuxolimab in advanced cancers. Regarding the complete study: Ivuxolimab was a fully human IgG2 agonistic monoclonal antibody targeting the costimulatory receptor OX40 (CD134). The point of sequencing TCRbeta in the periphery was to test whether ivuxolimab changed TCR sequence diversity and drove clonal T-cell expansion. Of the approximately 53 patients in dose escalation, 19 had hepatocellular carcinoma, approximately 15 had melanoma, 9 had renal cell carcinoma and 9 had head and neck cancer. Intravenous ivuxolimab was administered to patients every 2 weeks at six dose levels: 0.01, 0.1, 0.3, 1.5, 3 and 10 mg/kg. The monotherapy dose-escalation portion (N ≈ 52 patients) of the phase I ivuxolimab trial is reported in the paper. A male proportion of under 85% and a mean age of 60 years, ranging from 23 to 79, were recorded for the dose-escalation cohort. Partial responses occurred in three dose-escalation patients, of whom one had hepatocellular carcinoma and two had cutaneous melanoma. Patients were allowed to have had prior anti-PD-1, anti-PD-L1 or anti-CTLA-4 therapy, and roughly two fifths of the dose-escalation patients had been treated with checkpoint inhibitors.

Patients with a history of autoimmune disease or receiving systemic immunosuppression were excluded from the trial. Peripheral blood for TCR sequencing was collected from all dose cohorts at baseline, on cycle 4 day 1, and on cycle 7 day 1. Samples came from an open-label, multicenter, first-in-human phase I dose-escalation trial of ivuxolimab. Adults with locally advanced or metastatic melanoma, renal cell carcinoma, hepatocellular carcinoma or head and neck squamous cell carcinoma were enrolled in the trial. CD4+ and CD8+ T cells were sorted separately from peripheral blood before TCR sequencing. Broad study findings and their caveats: In the 0.1-3.0 mg/kg groups, partial responders were among the patients with the lowest normalized peripheral clonal expansion, particularly in CD8+ T cells. At doses of 0.1 to 3.0 mg/kg, clonal expansion of both CD4+ and CD8+ T cells in blood was seen between baseline and week 6. The antigen specificity of the peripheral T cells that underwent clonal expansion was not determined. Low levels of normalized T-cell clonal expansion were also seen in some patients who did not respond. After ivuxolimab, expanded clones were on average more numerous among CD8+ T cells than among CD4+ T cells.

To sequence the TCRbeta CDR3 region, genomic DNA was isolated from the sorted cells. TCRbeta CDR3 regions were sequenced using the immunoSEQ Assay. Here the immuneACCESS table is served through TCRdb, limited to in-frame sequences with V and J called. Missing clones are a known gap in these copies; in checked studies unresolved V genes cover under half, and the rest lacks a known reason. The sample contains about 44,000 clones, around 90% of them found a single time. The top ten constitute more than 15% of the sample. About this clone itself: This clone's antigen is unknown. Nothing much larger sits one base from this clone, and base qualities are not available.

The specimen was CD4+ or CD8+ T cells sorted from blood, collected in a trial of the OX40 agonist ivuxolimab. This TCR came from an adult with an advanced solid tumor such as melanoma, head and neck, liver or kidney cancer.

The CDR3 has the sequence CASTRNSGGAGTQYF. The DNA is as follows: TGTGCCAGCACCCGCAACAGCGGGGGGGCCGGGACCCAGTACTTC. This sequence uses TRBV27 and TRBJ2-5; TRBD2 matches 10 bases in the middle. Taken from the germline V gene (reference sequence), the CDR1 and CDR2 loops are MNHEY and SMNVEV. Germline trimming: 7 bases from V, 7 bases from J; junction bases outside gene matches: 12. From cysteine to phenylalanine, the CDR3 is 15 amino acids long. Only the CDR3 part of the read is kept: 45 bases, read in frame from the first base.